This T cell receptor (beta chain) was sequenced for a study of Graves' ophthalmopathy and Graves' hyperthyroidism. Background on the study: Stable hyperthyroid donors showed no ophthalmopathy during 18 months follow-up. Findings and caveats of the study: The blood repertoire also included most expanded thyroid clonotypes above 0.001 frequency.

About this clonotype: What it recognizes is unknown.

Clinicians made diagnoses from clinical symptoms, serum thyroxine, TRAb, thyroid ultrasound and orbital computed tomography. Researchers took RNA transcripts and amplified TCR beta CDR3 regions from them. HTBI primers were used in a first-round RT-PCR, which preceded a second-round multiplex PCR. TCRdb passed the multiplex PCR reads through MiXCR, listing each CDR3 protein once. The sample yields 450,000 to 600,000 distinct CDR3 sequences, 35% to 45% seen once. The germline gives CDR1 SGHRS, CDR2 YFSETQ. V was clipped by 6 bases and J by 5 bases, with 8 bases between them. The CDR3 length is 11 residues.

This clonotype originated in an adult man with Graves' hyperthyroidism. This chain uses TRBV5-1 with TRBJ1-2, with TRBD1 as a possible D gene (5 bases). Specimen: peripheral blood or thyroid tissue (not recorded which). CDR3 amino acids: CASTGTYGYTF. The CDR3 bases are TGCGCCAGCACCGGGACGTATGGCTACACCTTC. The full variable domain, rest sourced from reference TRBV5-1 and TRBJ1-2, is KAGVTQTPRYLIKTRGQQVTLSCSPISGHRSVSWYQQTPGQGLQFLFEYFSETQRNKGNFPGRFSGRQFSNSRSEMNVSTLELGDSALYLCASTGTYGYTFGSGTRLTVV.